A selection of T cell receptor beta chains follows, all from one sample in a study of blood T cell repertoires in COVID-19. Data came from immunoSEQ multiplex PCR; TCRdb stores just in-frame clones and leaves some out. The repertoire holds fewer than 200,000 clones, with around 80% as singletons. The specimen sequenced was PBMCs or T cells enriched from blood (not recorded which). These receptors were obtained from a middle-aged man who had recovered from COVID-19. Both conserved end residues are part of each CDR3. The D gene is left open where the match is weak. Only part of the rows carry a size: once, few, many, or a class if the clone is expanded.

>NA|TRBD2|TRBV5-1|TRBJ2-2
TGCGCCAGCAGCTTAGCGGGGGGGCCTGTCACCGGGGAGCTGTTTTTT
CASSLAGGPVTGELFF
>few|NA|TRBV3-1/TRBV3-2|TRBJ1-5
TGTGCCAGCAGCCCGGGTCTGAATCAGCCCCAGCATTTT
CASSPGLNQPQHF
>NA|NA|TRBV5-6|TRBJ1-1
TGTGCCAGCAGCCGGCTGACAGGTCTCGAGGGGGACACTGAAGCTTTCTTT
CASSRLTGLEGDTEAFF
>NA|NA|TRBV3-1/TRBV3-2|TRBJ1-6
TGTGCCAGCAGCCAAGATGTGATGGGGGAGGAGGCATCACCCCTCCACTTT
CASSQDVMGEEASPLHF
>NA|NA|TRBV15|TRBJ1-5
TGTGCCACCAGCAGAGTCGCCGGGAATCAGCCCCAGCATTTT
CATSRVAGNQPQHF
>NA|TRBD2|TRBV7-2|TRBJ2-3
TGTGCCAGCAGCTTAAGGGCCACTAGCGGGGGCACAACACTTAATACGCAGTATTTT
CASSLRATSGGTTLNTQYF
>NA|NA|TRBV6-2/TRBV6-3|TRBJ2-5
TGTGCCAGCAGTTACTGGAGCGTCGAAGAGACCCAGTACTTC
CASSYWSVEETQYF
>NA|TRBD1|TRBV5-1|TRBJ1-1
TGCGCCAGCAGAAAGGGACAGGGGGCAATGAACACTGAAGCTTTCTTT
CASRKGQGAMNTEAFF
>NA|NA|TRBV7-9|TRBJ1-4
TGTGCCAGCAGCTCTACTTCTACAGGGTGGGAGGAAAAACTGTTTTTT
CASSSTSTGWEEKLFF
>NA|TRBD2|TRBV6-5|TRBJ2-7
TGTGCCAGCAGTTACATGGGGGGGGGTTACGAGCAGTACTTC
CASSYMGGGYEQYF
>NA|TRBD1|TRBV5-6|TRBJ1-6
TGTGCCAGCAGCTTTGGCCCGGGACAGGGGTATAATTCACCCCTCCACTTT
CASSFGPGQGYNSPLHF
>NA|NA|TRBV6-6|TRBJ1-5
TGTGCCAGCAGAATACAGGGAGAGGGCAATCAGCCCCAGCATTTT
CASRIQGEGNQPQHF
>NA|TRBD1|TRBV13|TRBJ2-1
TGTGCCAGCAGCTCGCCAAGGGGGCCTTACAATGAGCAGTTCTTC
CASSSPRGPYNEQFF
>NA|TRBD1|TRBV2|TRBJ1-5
TGTGCCAGCAGAGGGGACAGCTCGAGGCCCCAGCATTTT
CASRGDSSRPQHF
>NA|TRBD1|TRBV7-8|TRBJ1-2
TGTGCCAGCAGCCCCCTTGGACAGGGTGGGGGCTACACCTTC
CASSPLGQGGGYTF
>NA|NA|TRBV7-9|TRBJ2-7
TGTGCCAGCAGCTTATCAGGCGACGAGCAGTACTTC
CASSLSGDEQYF
>NA|TRBD1|TRBV6-6|TRBJ2-3
TGTGCCAGCAGTCCCGGACAGGCCTCTAGCACAGATACGCAGTATTTT
CASSPGQASSTDTQYF
>once|TRBD1|TRBV7-2|TRBJ2-7
TGTGCCAGCAGGACGGGACAGGGGTTTCTCCACGAGCAGTACTTC
CASRTGQGFLHEQYF
>NA|NA|TRBV5-1|TRBJ2-5
TGCGCCAGCAGCTTGGACTGGCAAGAGACCCAGTACTTC
CASSLDWQETQYF
>NA|NA|TRBV5-1|TRBJ2-3
TGCGCCAGCAGCTTCGAACAGGGCGGAGCAGATACGCAGTATTTT
CASSFEQGGADTQYF
>NA|TRBD1|TRBV5-1|TRBJ2-7
TGCGCCAGCAGCAGGGACAGGATTCCCTACGAGCAGTACTTC
CASSRDRIPYEQYF
>NA|TRBD2|TRBV9|TRBJ2-1
TGTGCCAGCAGCTGGCGGGGGAACTCCTACAATGAGCAGTTCTTC
CASSWRGNSYNEQFF
>NA|TRBD1|TRBV27|TRBJ2-5
TGTGCCAGCAGAAAACAGGGGATTAGTAAGACCCAGTACTTC
CASRKQGISKTQYF
>NA|NA|TRBV4-1|TRBJ1-4
TGCGCCAGCAGCCAAGATTCCCCTGGGGCGACTTTCGCTGAAAAACTGTTTTTT
CASSQDSPGATFAEKLFF
>NA|NA|TRBV27|TRBJ1-6
TGTGCCAGCAGTCCCGGACTCTCCTATAATTCACCCCTCCACTTT
CASSPGLSYNSPLHF
>NA|TRBD1|TRBV28|TRBJ1-2
TGTGCCAGCACCTTAGGACAGGGGGCCTTCATGGGTGGCTACACCTTC
CASTLGQGAFMGGYTF
>NA|NA|TRBV5-4|TRBJ2-6
TGTGCCAGCGGGCCCCAGGGGCTTGCTGGGGCCAACGTCCTGACTTTC
CASGPQGLAGANVLTF
>few|NA|TRBV2|TRBJ1-2
TGTGCCAGCAGTGAATTACGAGGACAGAACTATGGCTACACCTTC
CASSELRGQNYGYTF
>NA|NA|TRBV27|TRBJ2-7
TGTGCCAGCAGCCCTAACCTGATCGAGCAGTACTTC
CASSPNLIEQYF
>NA|NA|TRBV6-2/TRBV6-3|TRBJ1-4
TGTGCCAGCAGCGGCCGGGGAAATGAAAAACTGTTTTTT
CASSGRGNEKLFF
>NA|TRBD2|TRBV4-1|TRBJ2-5
TGCGCCAGCAGCCGGACTAGCGGGGGGATTAACCAAGAGACCCAGTACTTC
CASSRTSGGINQETQYF
>NA|NA|TRBV30|TRBJ1-1
TGTGCCTGGAGCCGACAGGCTCTGCTAAACACTGAAGCTTTCTTT
CAWSRQALLNTEAFF
>NA|NA|TRBV5-1|TRBJ2-4
TGCGCCAGCAGCTTACCGACAGGGACTTCGGACATTCAGTACTTC
CASSLPTGTSDIQYF
>NA|NA|TRBV4-1|TRBJ1-2
TGCGCCAGCAGCCTCCATGGACACCGGGGGGACTATGGCTACACCTTC
CASSLHGHRGDYGYTF
>NA|NA|TRBV11-2|TRBJ1-3
TGTGCCAGCAGCCCCCTTGGAAACACCATATATTTT
CASSPLGNTIYF
>once|NA|TRBV29-1|TRBJ2-1
TGCAGCGCTGAAGAGGGTCGGGATGAGCAGTTCTTC
CSAEEGRDEQFF
>few|TRBD1|TRBV6-6|TRBJ2-7
TGTGCCAGCAGTTACTCGATTGGGACAGGACTCTACGAGCAGTACTTC
CASSYSIGTGLYEQYF
>NA|NA|TRBV11-2|TRBJ2-6
TGTGCCAGCAGCTTAGTCCACTACAGGGCCGGGGCCAACGTCCTGACTTTC
CASSLVHYRAGANVLTF
>NA|NA|TRBV5-1|TRBJ2-1
TGCGCCAGCAGCTATCGTTCTGCAGAACAACCATACAATGAGCAGTTCTTC
CASSYRSAEQPYNEQFF
>NA|TRBD1|TRBV11-2|TRBJ1-6
TGTGCCAGCAGCTCCCGGGACAGGGTGGATTCACCCCTCCACTTT
CASSSRDRVDSPLHF
>few|NA|TRBV29-1|TRBJ1-5
TGCAGCGTTGTCTTCGGGGGAGAGGGACAGCCCCAGCATTTT
CSVVFGGEGQPQHF
>NA|TRBD2|TRBV4-3|TRBJ2-1
TGCGCCAGCAGCCAAGAGAGCCTAGCGGGGGGAATAGGCAATGAGCAGTTCTTC
CASSQESLAGGIGNEQFF